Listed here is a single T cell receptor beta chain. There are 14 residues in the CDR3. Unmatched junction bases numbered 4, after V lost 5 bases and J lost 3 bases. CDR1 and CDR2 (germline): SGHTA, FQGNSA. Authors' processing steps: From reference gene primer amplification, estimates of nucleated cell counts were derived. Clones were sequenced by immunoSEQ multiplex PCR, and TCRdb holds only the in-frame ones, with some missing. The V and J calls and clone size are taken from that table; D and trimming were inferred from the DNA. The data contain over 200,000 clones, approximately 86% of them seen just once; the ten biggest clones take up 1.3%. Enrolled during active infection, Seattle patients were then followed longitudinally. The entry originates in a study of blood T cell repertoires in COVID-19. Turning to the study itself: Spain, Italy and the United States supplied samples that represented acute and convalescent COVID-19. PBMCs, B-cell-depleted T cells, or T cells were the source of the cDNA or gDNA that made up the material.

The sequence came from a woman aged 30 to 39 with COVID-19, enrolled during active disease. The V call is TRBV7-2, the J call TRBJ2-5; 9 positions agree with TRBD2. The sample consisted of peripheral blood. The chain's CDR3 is CASSTSGGKETQYF. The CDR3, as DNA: TGTGCCAGCAGCACAAGCGGGGGGAAAGAGACCCAGTACTTC.